The present entry profiles one T cell receptor (beta chain) with its context. What it binds is unknown. Assay used: immunoSEQ multiplex PCR; TCRdb lists only in-frame clones, some missing. The data contain 80,000 or so clones, roughly four fifths of them singletons. The data were taken from a study of radiotherapy plus CTLA-4 blockade in lung cancer. Study-level information: Disease control was achieved by 31% of patients, and objective responses by 18%. Findings and limits, study-wide: Clones of tumor-derived TCRs expanded in blood after radiotherapy plus ipilimumab. According to reports, early shifts in blood T cell clones, alongside interferon-beta, forecast response most accurately.

Germline CDR1 is SGHVS and CDR2 is FNYEAQ. The CDR3 is made up of 12 amino acids. Between the trimmed V and J ends, which lost 0 bases and 10 bases, there was a span of 7 bases. Those patients who had chemo-refractory metastatic non-small-cell lung cancer were given focal radiation along with CTLA-4 blockade through ipilimumab. This clonotype was sampled from a human donor with non-small cell lung cancer who had stable disease on radiotherapy plus ipilimumab. This specimen consisted of peripheral blood, obtained from a patient treated with radiotherapy plus ipilimumab. The J gene is TRBJ2-1, the V gene TRBV7-6, with D unclear. CDR3 in amino acids: CASSLALEEQFF. DNA of the CDR3: TGTGCCAGCAGCTTAGCCCTCGAGGAGCAGTTCTTC.